These 11 T cell receptor beta chains were all obtained from the same sample, sequenced in a study of blood T cell repertoires in COVID-19. Repertoires were generated with immunoSEQ multiplex PCR, while TCRdb's copy carries only in-frame clones and drops some. The table records 35,000 to 40,000 clones, 70% to 90% of them present only once. Sequenced input: peripheral blood. Receptors originate from a man in his sixties with COVID-19, enrolled during active disease.

The chain employs TRBV2 and TRBJ1-5, with 10 positions matching TRBD1. Unmatched junction bases numbered 3, after V lost 5 bases and J lost 5 bases. The V gene's germline CDR1 is SNHLY and CDR2 FYNNEI. The CDR3 has 14 residues. The CDR3 DNA sequence: TGTGCCAGCAGTCCGGACAGGGGGGATCAGCCCCAGCATTTT. Amino acids: CASSPDRGDQPQHF.

The chain carries TRBV11-3 and TRBJ2-1; TRBD2 agrees at 10 bases. From germline, CDR1 is SGHNT and CDR2 YENEEA. This CDR3 has 16 residues. Losses at the gene ends were 5 bases for V and 6 bases for J; bases not matched to a gene: 10. CDR3 amino acids: CASSPPASGSLNEQFF. The CDR3 coding sequence is TGTGCCAGCAGCCCCCCGGCTAGCGGGAGTCTCAATGAGCAGTTCTTC. The whole variable domain, remainder taken from reference TRBV11-3 and TRBJ2-1, is EAGVVQSPRYKIIEKKQPVAFWCNPISGHNTLYWYLQNLGQGPELLIRYENEEAVDDSQLPKDRFSAERLKGVDSTLKIQPAELGDSAVYLCASSPPASGSLNEQFFGPGTRLTVL.

V is TRBV7-9 and J is TRBJ2-7; D may be TRBD2 (6 bases). Trimming took 5 bases from V and 2 from J, leaving 10 bases between them. This CDR3 is built from 13 residues. Germline assignment: CDR1 SEHNR and CDR2 FQNEAQ (reference sequence). This CDR3 is CASSRDWTYEQYF. CDR3 nucleotides: TGTGCCAGCAGCCGGGACTGGACCTACGAGCAGTACTTC.

In DNA form, the CDR3 reads TGTGCCAGCCGACAGGGGGCCACCGGTAATGAAAAACTGTTTTTT. Translation gives CASRQGATGNEKLFF. This chain uses TRBV28 with TRBJ1-4; 10 bases align to TRBD1. After removal of 8 bases from V and 4 bases from J, the junction contained 7 bases not matched to a gene. Germline assignment: CDR1 MDHEN and CDR2 SYDVKM. The CDR3 is 15 residues long.

This chain links TRBV27 with TRBJ2-2; 10 bases align to TRBD1. After removal of 3 bases from V and 5 bases from J, the junction contained 15 bases not matched to a gene. CDR3 size: 19 residues. Germline V gene data show CDR1 as MNHEY and CDR2 as SMNVEV (reference sequence). In DNA form, the CDR3 reads TGTGCCAGCAGTTTGACCCCTCCGTGGGACAGGGGACTGACCGGGGAGCTGTTTTTT. This encodes CASSLTPPWDRGLTGELFF.

This chain connects TRBV9 to TRBJ2-1; the match to TRBD1 covers 8 bases. The CDR3 consists of 16 residues. The trim removed 3 bases at V and 0 bases at J, leaving 5 bases unmatched. The germline CDR1 and CDR2 sequences are SGDLS and YYNGEE. The CDR3 loop is CASSGGTGNSYNEQFF. Written as DNA, the CDR3 is TGTGCCAGCAGCGGGGGGACAGGAAACTCCTACAATGAGCAGTTCTTC.

This chain connects TRBV28 to TRBJ1-1; D call uncertain. The CDR3 totals 14 residues. With 2 bases removed from V and 8 bases from J, the gap between germline ends came to 15 bases. CDR1 and CDR2 from the germline V gene are MDHEN and SYDVKM. CDR3 nucleotide sequence: TGTGCCAGCAGTTTAAACGGGGTCGGCCAGGAAGCTTTCTTT. Encoded protein: CASSLNGVGQEAFF.

The chain couples TRBV4-1 to TRBJ2-5, with TRBD2 matching over 13 bases. The V segment lost 1 base and the J segment 5 bases; nucleotides outside the gene matches: 4. Germline lookup yields CDR1 MGHRA and CDR2 YSYEKL. This CDR3 comprises 16 residues. CDR3 in DNA: TGCGCCAGCAGCCAAGGGATGACTAGCGGGAGGGAGACCCAGTACTTC. This sequence encodes CASSQGMTSGRETQYF.

This clone was seen just once. The chain uses TRBV24-1 and TRBJ1-5; no definite D call. This CDR3 has 17 residues. Germline CDR1 is KGHDR and CDR2 is SFDVKD. Trimming shortened V by 2 bases and J by 0 bases, and 13 bases separated the two germline ends. CDR3 sequence (DNA): TGTGCCACCAGTGATTCGGGATCGATTGGTAGCAATCAGCCCCAGCATTTT. Its protein product is CATSDSGSIGSNQPQHF.

This sequence joins TRBV6-2 or TRBV6-3 and TRBJ1-5; D possibly corresponds to TRBD1 (5 bases). From germline, CDR1 is MNHEY and CDR2 SVGEGT. The CDR3 is 14 residues long. V was cut by 4 bases and J by 7 bases, with 14 bases left in between. This CDR3 is CASSSGSGNQPQHF. CDR3 in DNA: TGTGCCAGCAGTTCAGGGTCAGGGAACCAGCCCCAGCATTTT.

This clone was counted between two and nine times. The chain couples TRBV5-1 to TRBJ2-3; no definite D call. Trimming left V 4 bases short and J 0 bases short, with 15 bases between. The CDR3 runs to 16 residues. Germline loops: CDR1 SGHRS, CDR2 YFSETQ. Here the CDR3 reads CASSGTDFSSTDTQYF. The CDR3 nucleotides read TGCGCCAGCAGCGGAACAGATTTCTCTAGCACAGATACGCAGTATTTT.